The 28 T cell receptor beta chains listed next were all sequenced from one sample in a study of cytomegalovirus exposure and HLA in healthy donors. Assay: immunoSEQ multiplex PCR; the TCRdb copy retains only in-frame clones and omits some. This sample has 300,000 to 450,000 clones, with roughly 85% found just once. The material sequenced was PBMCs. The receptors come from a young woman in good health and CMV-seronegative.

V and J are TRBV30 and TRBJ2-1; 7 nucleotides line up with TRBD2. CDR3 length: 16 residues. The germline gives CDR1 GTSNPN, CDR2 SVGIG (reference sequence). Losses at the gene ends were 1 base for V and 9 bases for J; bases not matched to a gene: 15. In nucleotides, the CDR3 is TGTGCCTGGAGTGGGGGCGGGAGCGGTGAGCTCAGTGAGCAGTTCTTC. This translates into CAWSGGGSGELSEQFF.

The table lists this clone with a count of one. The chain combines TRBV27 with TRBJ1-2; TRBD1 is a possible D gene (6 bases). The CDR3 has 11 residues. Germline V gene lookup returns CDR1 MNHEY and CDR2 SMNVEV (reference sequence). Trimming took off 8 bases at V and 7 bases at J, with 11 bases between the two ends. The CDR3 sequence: CASRDTSGYTF. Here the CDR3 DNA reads TGTGCCAGCCGGGACACGTCTGGCTACACCTTC.

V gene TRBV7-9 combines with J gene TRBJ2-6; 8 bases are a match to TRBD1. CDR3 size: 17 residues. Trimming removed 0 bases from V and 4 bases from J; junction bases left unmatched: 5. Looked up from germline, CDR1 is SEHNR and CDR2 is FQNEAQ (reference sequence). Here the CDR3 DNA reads TGTGCCAGCAGCTTAGCGGCCAGGGGGCCCGGGGCCAACGTCCTGACTTTC. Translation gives CASSLAARGPGANVLTF.

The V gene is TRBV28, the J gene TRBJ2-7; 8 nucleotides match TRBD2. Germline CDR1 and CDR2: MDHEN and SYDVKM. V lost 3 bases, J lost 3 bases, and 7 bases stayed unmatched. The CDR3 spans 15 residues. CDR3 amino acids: CASSLSDAGGYEQYF. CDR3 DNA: TGTGCCAGCAGTTTGTCAGACGCGGGAGGCTACGAGCAGTACTTC.

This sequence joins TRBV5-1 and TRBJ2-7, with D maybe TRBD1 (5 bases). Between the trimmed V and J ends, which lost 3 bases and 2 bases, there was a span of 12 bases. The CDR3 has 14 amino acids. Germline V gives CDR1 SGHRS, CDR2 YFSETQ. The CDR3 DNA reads TGCGCCAGCAGCTCCCTGGACAAGCCCTACGAGCAGTACTTC. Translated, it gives CASSSLDKPYEQYF.

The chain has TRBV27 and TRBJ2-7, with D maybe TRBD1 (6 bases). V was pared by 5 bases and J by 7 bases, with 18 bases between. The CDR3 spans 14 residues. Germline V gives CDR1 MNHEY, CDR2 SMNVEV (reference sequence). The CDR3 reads CASSIGQSAREQYF. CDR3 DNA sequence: TGTGCCAGCAGTATAGGACAGTCCGCCCGGGAGCAGTACTTC.

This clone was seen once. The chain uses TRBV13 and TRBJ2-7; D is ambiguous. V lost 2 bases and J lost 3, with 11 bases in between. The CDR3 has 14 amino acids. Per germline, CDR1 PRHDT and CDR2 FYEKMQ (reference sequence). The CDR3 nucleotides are TGTGCCAGCAGCTTATCTTGGGCCAGCTACGAGCAGTACTTC. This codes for CASSLSWASYEQYF.

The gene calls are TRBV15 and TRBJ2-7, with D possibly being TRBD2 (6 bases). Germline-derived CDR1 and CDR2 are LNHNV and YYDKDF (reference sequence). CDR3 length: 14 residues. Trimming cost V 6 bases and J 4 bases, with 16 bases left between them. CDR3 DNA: TGTGCCACCAGACAGCGGGCAGGCGGATACGAGCAGTACTTC. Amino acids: CATRQRAGGYEQYF.

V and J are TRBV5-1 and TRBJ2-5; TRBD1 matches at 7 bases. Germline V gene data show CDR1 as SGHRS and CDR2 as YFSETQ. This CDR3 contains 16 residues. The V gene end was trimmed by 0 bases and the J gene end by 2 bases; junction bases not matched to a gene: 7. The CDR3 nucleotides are TGCGCCAGCAGCTTGGCGTTCGGACAGGCACAAGAGACCCAGTACTTC. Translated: CASSLAFGQAQETQYF.

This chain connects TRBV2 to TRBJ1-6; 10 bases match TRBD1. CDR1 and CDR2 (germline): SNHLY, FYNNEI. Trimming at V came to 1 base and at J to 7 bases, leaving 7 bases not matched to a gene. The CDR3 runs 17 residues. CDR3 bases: TGTGCCAGCAGTGAAGTAGGGACAGGGGTCGGGAATTCACCCCTCCACTTT. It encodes CASSEVGTGVGNSPLHF.

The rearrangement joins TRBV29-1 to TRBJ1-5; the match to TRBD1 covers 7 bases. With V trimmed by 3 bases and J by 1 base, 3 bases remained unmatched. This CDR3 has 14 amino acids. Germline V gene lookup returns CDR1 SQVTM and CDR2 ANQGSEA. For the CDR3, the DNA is TGCAGCGTTGAGACAGGGCAGAGCAATCAGCCCCAGCATTTT. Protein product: CSVETGQSNQPQHF.

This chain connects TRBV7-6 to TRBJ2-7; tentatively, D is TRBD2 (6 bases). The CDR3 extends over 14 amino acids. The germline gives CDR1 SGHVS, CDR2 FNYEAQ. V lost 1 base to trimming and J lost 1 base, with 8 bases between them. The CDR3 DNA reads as TGTGCCAGCAGCTTAGAGGGAGGATCCTACGAGCAGTACTTC. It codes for CASSLEGGSYEQYF.

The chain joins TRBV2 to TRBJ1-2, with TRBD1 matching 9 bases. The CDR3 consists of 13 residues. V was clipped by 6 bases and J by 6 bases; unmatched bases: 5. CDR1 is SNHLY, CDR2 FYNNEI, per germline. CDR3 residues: CASRRQGGHGYTF. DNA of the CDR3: TGTGCCAGCAGAAGACAGGGGGGGCATGGCTACACCTTC.

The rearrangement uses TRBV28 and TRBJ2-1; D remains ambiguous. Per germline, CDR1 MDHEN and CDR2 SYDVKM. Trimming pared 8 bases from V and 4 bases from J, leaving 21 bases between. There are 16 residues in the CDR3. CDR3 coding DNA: TGTGCCAGCGTTTCACTCCGGTTCCCCGCGTACAATGAGCAGTTCTTC. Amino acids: CASVSLRFPAYNEQFF.

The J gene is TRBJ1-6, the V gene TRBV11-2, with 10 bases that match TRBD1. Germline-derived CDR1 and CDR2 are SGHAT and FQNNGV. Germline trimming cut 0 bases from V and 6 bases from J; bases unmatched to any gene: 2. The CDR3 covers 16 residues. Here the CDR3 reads CASSLEWTGGNSPLHF. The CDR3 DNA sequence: TGTGCCAGCAGCTTAGAATGGACAGGGGGTAATTCACCCCTCCACTTT.

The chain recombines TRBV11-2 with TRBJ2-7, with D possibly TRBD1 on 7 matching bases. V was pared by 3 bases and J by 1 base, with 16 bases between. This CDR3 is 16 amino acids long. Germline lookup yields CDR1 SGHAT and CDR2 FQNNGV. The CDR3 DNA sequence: TGTGCCAGCAGCTTGGAGGGACAGACCCCTTCCTACGAGCAGTACTTC. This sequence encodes CASSLEGQTPSYEQYF.

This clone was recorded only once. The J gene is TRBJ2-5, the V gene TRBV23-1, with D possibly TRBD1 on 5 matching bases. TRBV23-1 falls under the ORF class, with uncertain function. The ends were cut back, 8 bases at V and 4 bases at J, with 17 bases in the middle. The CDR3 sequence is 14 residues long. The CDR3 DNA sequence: TGCGCCAGCGGAGTCATGGGGCTAAGAGAGACCCAGTACTTC. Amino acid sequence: CASGVMGLRETQYF.

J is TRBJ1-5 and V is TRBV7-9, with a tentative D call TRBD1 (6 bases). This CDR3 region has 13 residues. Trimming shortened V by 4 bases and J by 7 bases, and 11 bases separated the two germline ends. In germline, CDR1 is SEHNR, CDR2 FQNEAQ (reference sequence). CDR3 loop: CASSSTGQQPQHF. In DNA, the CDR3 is TGTGCCAGCAGCTCGACAGGTCAGCAGCCCCAGCATTTT. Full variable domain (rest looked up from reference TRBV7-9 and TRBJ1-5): DTGVSQNPRHKITKRGQNVTFRCDPISEHNRLYWYRQTLGQGPEFLTYFQNEAQLEKSRLLSDRFSAERPKGSFSTLEIQRTEQGDSAMYLCASSSTGQQPQHFGDGTRLSIL.

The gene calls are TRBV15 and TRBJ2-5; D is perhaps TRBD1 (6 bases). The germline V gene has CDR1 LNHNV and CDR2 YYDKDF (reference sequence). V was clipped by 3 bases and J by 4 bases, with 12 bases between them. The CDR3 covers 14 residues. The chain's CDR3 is CATSRNRVGETQYF. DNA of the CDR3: TGTGCCACCAGCAGGAACAGGGTTGGAGAGACCCAGTACTTC.

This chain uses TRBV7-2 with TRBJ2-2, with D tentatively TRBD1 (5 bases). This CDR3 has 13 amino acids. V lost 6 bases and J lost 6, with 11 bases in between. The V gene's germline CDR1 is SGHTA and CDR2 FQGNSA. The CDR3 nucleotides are TGTGCCAGCAGGAGCGTCAGGGCCGGGGAGCTGTTTTTT. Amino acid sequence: CASRSVRAGELFF.

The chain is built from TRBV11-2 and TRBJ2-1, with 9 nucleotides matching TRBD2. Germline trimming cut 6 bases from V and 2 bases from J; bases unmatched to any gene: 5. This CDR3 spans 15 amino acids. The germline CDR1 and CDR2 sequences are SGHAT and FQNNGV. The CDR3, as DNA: TGTGCCAGCAGACCGACTAGCGGAACCTACAATGAGCAGTTCTTC. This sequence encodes CASRPTSGTYNEQFF.

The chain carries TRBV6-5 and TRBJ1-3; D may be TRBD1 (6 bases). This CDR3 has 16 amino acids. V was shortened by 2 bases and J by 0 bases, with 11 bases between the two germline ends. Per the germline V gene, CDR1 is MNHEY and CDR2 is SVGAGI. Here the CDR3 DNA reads TGTGCCAGCAGTTACGGAACAGGGACCTCTGGAAACACCATATATTTT. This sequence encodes CASSYGTGTSGNTIYF.

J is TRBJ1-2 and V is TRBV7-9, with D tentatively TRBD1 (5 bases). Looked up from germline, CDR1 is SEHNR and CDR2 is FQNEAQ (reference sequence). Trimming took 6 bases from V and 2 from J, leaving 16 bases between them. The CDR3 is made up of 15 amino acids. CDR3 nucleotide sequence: TGTGCCAGCAGATCCGGGACTGATAAAAACTATGGCTACACCTTC. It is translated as CASRSGTDKNYGYTF.

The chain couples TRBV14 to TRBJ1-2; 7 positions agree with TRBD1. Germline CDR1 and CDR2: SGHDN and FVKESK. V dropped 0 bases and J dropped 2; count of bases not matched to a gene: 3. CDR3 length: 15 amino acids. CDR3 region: CASSQDKGANYGYTF. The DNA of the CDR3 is TGTGCCAGCAGCCAAGATAAGGGGGCGAACTATGGCTACACCTTC.

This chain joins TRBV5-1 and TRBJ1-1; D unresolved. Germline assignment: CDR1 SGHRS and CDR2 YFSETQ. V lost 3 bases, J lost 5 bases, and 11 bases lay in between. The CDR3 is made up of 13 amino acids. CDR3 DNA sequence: TGCGCCAGCAGCTCTTTATCGGAGACTGAAGCTTTCTTT. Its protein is CASSSLSETEAFF.

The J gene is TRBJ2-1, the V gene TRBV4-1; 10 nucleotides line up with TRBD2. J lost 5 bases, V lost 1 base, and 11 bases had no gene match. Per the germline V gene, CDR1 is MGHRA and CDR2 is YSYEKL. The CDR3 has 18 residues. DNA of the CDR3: TGCGCCAGCAGCCAAGGTAGCGGGAGGCGTCCCAAAAACAATGAGCAGTTCTTC. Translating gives CASSQGSGRRPKNNEQFF.

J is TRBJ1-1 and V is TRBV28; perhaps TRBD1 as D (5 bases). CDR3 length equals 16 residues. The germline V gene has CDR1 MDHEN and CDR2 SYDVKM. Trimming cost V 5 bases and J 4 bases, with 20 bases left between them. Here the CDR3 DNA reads TGTGCCAGCAGTCCCCGCTGGGGCGCGGGGGGCACTGAAGCTTTCTTT. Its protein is CASSPRWGAGGTEAFF.

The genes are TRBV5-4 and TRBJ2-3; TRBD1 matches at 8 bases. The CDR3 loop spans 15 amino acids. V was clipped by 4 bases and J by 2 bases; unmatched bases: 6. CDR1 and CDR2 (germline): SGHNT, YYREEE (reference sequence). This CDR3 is CASSIGQGPTDTQYF. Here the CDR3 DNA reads TGTGCCAGCAGCATAGGACAGGGCCCCACAGATACGCAGTATTTT. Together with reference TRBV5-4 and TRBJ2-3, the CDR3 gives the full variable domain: ETGVTQSPTHLIKTRGQQVTLRCSSQSGHNTVSWYQQALGQGPQFIFQYYREEENGRGNFPPRFSGLQFPNYSSELNVNALELDDSALYLCASSIGQGPTDTQYFGPGTRLTVL.